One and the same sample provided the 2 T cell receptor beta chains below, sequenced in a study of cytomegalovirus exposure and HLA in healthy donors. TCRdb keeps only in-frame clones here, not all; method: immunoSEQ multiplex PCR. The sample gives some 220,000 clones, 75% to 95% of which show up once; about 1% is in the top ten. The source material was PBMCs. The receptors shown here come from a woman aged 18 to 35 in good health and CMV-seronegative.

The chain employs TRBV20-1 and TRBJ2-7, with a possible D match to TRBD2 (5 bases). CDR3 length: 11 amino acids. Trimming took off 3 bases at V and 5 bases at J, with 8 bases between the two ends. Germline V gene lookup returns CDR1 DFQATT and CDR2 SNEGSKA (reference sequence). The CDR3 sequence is CSARRADEQYF. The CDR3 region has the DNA TGCAGTGCTAGGAGAGCGGACGAGCAGTACTTC.

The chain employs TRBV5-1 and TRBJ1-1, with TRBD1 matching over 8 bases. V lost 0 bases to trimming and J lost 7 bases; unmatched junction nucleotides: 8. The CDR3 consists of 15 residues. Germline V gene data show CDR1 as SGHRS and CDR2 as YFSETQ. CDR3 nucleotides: TGCGCCAGCAGCTTGGTGAGGACAGGGAGGGATGAAGCTTTCTTT. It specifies CASSLVRTGRDEAFF.